Below are 27 T cell receptor beta chains sequenced from a single sample in a study of identical twins. In TCRdb, the 5' RACE reads were re-called with MiXCR into one record per CDR3 protein. Of 15,000 to 20,000 distinct CDR3 sequences in the sample, approximately 71% were seen once. Sequencing used memory (CD45RO+) T cells sorted from blood. All receptors come from a woman younger than 35 in good health. This table probably holds off-target reads from a library built for another chain.

The J gene is TRBJ2-2, the V gene TRBV12-3 or TRBV12-4; D ambiguous. The CDR3 length is 11 residues. V was cut by 6 bases and J by 5 bases, with 4 bases left in between. DNA for the CDR3: TGTGCCAGCAGCCGGACCGGGGAGCTGTTTTTT. Protein product: CASSRTGELFF.

Concerning this clonotype: Mismatch with germline at one junction end may stem from a read error. The rearrangement uses TRBV7-2 and TRBJ1-2, with TRBD1 as a possible D gene (5 bases). CDR3 length equals 12 residues. Germline CDR1 is SGHTA and CDR2 is FQGNSA. The CDR3 bases are TGTGCCAGCAGCCCGGGACGGGGACCTGAACACTTC. Translating it yields CASSPGRGPEHF.

This chain uses TRBV6-2 or TRBV6-3 with TRBJ2-1, with a tentative D call TRBD2 (6 bases). The germline V gene has CDR1 MNHEY and CDR2 SVGEGT. CDR3 size: 15 residues. Trimming took off 6 bases at V and 0 bases at J, with 12 bases between the two ends. The CDR3 DNA is TGTGCCAGCAGACGGGGACTCGCCTCCTACAATGAGCAGTTCTTC. It codes for CASRRGLASYNEQFF.

As regards this clonotype: One junction end does not reproduce the germline sequence, and a read error may be involved. The chain combines TRBV20-1 with TRBJ2-7; D might be TRBD2 (5 bases). This CDR3 region has 10 residues. CDR1 and CDR2 (germline): DFQATT, SNEGSKA (reference sequence). CDR3 coding DNA: TGCAGTGCTAGCCGGACTGCTACCCTCTTC. It specifies CSASRTATLF.

This clonotype was observed a handful of times. The chain couples TRBV5-5 to TRBJ1-6; D is undetermined. The germline CDR1 and CDR2 sequences are SGHKS and YYEKEE (reference sequence). Trimming pared 1 base from V and 3 bases from J, leaving 8 bases between. The CDR3 extends over 15 amino acids. The CDR3 bases are TGTGCCAGCAGCTTGATTCTTAACTATAATTCACCCCTCCACTTT. This codes for CASSLILNYNSPLHF.

This clonotype appeared once. The CDR3 region is CATSLASRGPYEQYF. The CDR3, as DNA: TGTGCCACCAGCTTAGCCAGCAGGGGCCCCTACGAGCAGTACTTC. This chain joins TRBV15 and TRBJ2-7; D is perhaps TRBD1 (6 bases). The germline V gene encodes CDR1 LNHNV and CDR2 YYDKDF (reference sequence). The CDR3 has 15 amino acids. V lost 5 bases to trimming and J lost 2 bases, with 16 bases between them.

V gene TRBV2 combines with J gene TRBJ2-7, with 7 bases identical to TRBD1. V trimming: 6 bases; J trimming: 5 bases; junction bases outside the gene matches: 7. Germline lookup yields CDR1 SNHLY and CDR2 FYNNEI. CDR3 size: 13 residues. CDR3 residues: CASSVTGAHEQYF. The CDR3 DNA is TGTGCCAGCAGCGTTACAGGGGCCCACGAGCAGTACTTC.

The chain joins TRBV28 to TRBJ2-1; D could derive from TRBD1 or TRBD2 (7 bases each). The CDR3 is made up of 15 amino acids. The V and J ends lost 5 bases and 3 bases respectively, with 14 bases between them. CDR1 is MDHEN, CDR2 SYDVKM, per germline. CDR3 nucleotides: TGTGCCAGCAGTCCAGGGGGACTACTCTACAATGAGCAGTTCTTC. Translating it yields CASSPGGLLYNEQFF.

This rearrangement joins TRBV10-3 to TRBJ1-5; 7 bases are shared with TRBD1. CDR3 size: 16 residues. J was trimmed by 0 bases and V by 3 bases; bases with no gene match: 5. CDR1 and CDR2 from the germline V gene are ENHRY and SYGVKD. The DNA of the CDR3 is TGTGCCATCAGTGAATTGGGACAGAATAGCAATCAGCCCCAGCATTTT. It encodes CAISELGQNSNQPQHF.

The rearrangement joins TRBV29-1 to TRBJ2-5, with a weak D call TRBD1 (6 bases). This CDR3 spans 12 amino acids. Between the trimmed V and J ends, which lost 5 bases and 4 bases, there was a span of 11 bases. Germline V lookup: CDR1 SQVTM, CDR2 ANQGSEA. The CDR3 reads CSVLQGVETQYF. CDR3 DNA sequence: TGCAGCGTTTTACAGGGAGTAGAGACCCAGTACTTC. Drawing the rest from reference TRBV29-1 and TRBJ2-5, the complete variable domain is SAVISQKPSRDICQRGTSLTIQCQVDSQVTMMFWYRQQPGQSLTLIATANQGSEATYESGFVIDKFPISRPNLTFSTLTVSNMSPEDSSIYLCSVLQGVETQYFGPGTRLLVL.

The gene calls are TRBV3-1 and TRBJ2-1; 12 bases are shared with TRBD2. CDR3 length: 15 amino acids. The V segment lost 5 bases and the J segment 13 bases; nucleotides outside the gene matches: 12. CDR1 LGHDT and CDR2 YNNKEL come from the germline V gene (reference sequence). The CDR3 region is CASSLSGTSGLSQFF. The CDR3 DNA follows: TGTGCCAGCAGCTTATCCGGGACTAGCGGGTTATCACAGTTCTTC.

This clonotype was seen only once. The rearrangement uses TRBV19 and TRBJ1-1; D gene ambiguous. The CDR3 has 14 residues. Germline CDR1 and CDR2: LNHDA and SQIVND (reference sequence). V lost 1 base to trimming and J lost 8 bases, with 14 bases between them. The CDR3 loop is CASSIVAQVSEAFF. The CDR3 DNA follows: TGTGCCAGTAGTATAGTAGCTCAAGTTTCGGAAGCTTTCTTT.

The V gene is TRBV5-1, the J gene TRBJ2-3, with D perhaps TRBD2 (5 bases). Germline V gene data show CDR1 as SGHRS and CDR2 as YFSETQ. CDR3 length: 14 amino acids. Trimming took off 7 bases at V and 0 bases at J, with 12 bases between the two ends. The CDR3 bases are TGCGCCAGCGGGTTAGCGCGGAGCACAGATACGCAGTATTTT. It translates to CASGLARSTDTQYF.

The chain is built from TRBV29-1 and TRBJ2-5, with a possible D match to TRBD2 (5 bases). This CDR3 has 14 residues. Trimming removed 7 bases from V and 4 bases from J, with 19 bases in between. Germline CDR1 reads SQVTM; CDR2 reads ANQGSEA. The DNA of the CDR3 is TGCAGCGCCGCCCTCGGAGGTTCGGGAGAGACCCAGTACTTC. Its translation is CSAALGGSGETQYF.

The CDR3 spells CSALGLAGYYNEQFF. The CDR3, as DNA: TGCAGTGCTCTAGGACTAGCGGGCTACTACAATGAGCAGTTCTTC. The chain joins TRBV20-1 to TRBJ2-1; 11 bases agree with TRBD2. CDR3 length: 15 amino acids. Germline V gene sequence: CDR1 DFQATT, CDR2 SNEGSKA (reference sequence). Trimming cost V 5 bases and J 3 bases; bases outside gene matches: 6.

This chain links TRBV11-1 with TRBJ2-7; 13 bases align to TRBD2. The CDR3 loop spans 16 amino acids. The germline V gene has CDR1 SGHAT and CDR2 FQDESV (reference sequence). Trimming at V came to 1 base and at J to 5 bases, leaving 5 bases not matched to a gene. The CDR3, as DNA: TGTGCCAGCAGCTTAGGACTAGCGGGAGGCGGGGACGAGCAGTACTTC. Translating gives CASSLGLAGGGDEQYF.

The rearrangement joins TRBV18 to TRBJ2-3; D remains unclear. In germline, CDR1 is KGHSH, CDR2 LQKENI. This CDR3 has 14 residues. V gave up 6 bases and J gave up 2 bases, with 12 bases separating them. The CDR3 region is CASSPSIFTDTQYF. The CDR3 nucleotides read TGTGCCAGCTCCCCGTCCATATTCACAGATACGCAGTATTTT.

The chain joins TRBV7-3 to TRBJ1-1; 7 nucleotides align to TRBD1. From germline, CDR1 is SGHTA and CDR2 FQGTGA. The CDR3 runs 15 residues. V lost 5 bases and J lost 1; bases outside the gene matches: 7. In DNA, the CDR3 is TGTGCCAGCAGCCCCCAGGGGGGGAAGAACACTGAAGCTTTCTTT. Its protein is CASSPQGGKNTEAFF. The full variable domain, rest sourced from reference TRBV7-3 and TRBJ1-1, is GAGVSQTPSNKVTEKGKYVELRCDPISGHTALYWYRQSLGQGPEFLIYFQGTGAADDSGLPNDRFFAVRPEGSVSTLKIQRTERGDSAVYLCASSPQGGKNTEAFFGQGTRLTVV.

The chain is built from TRBV7-7 and TRBJ2-1, with a tentative D call TRBD2 (5 bases). V lost 1 base and J 8 bases, leaving 9 bases between the germline ends. This CDR3 is built from 13 residues. In germline, CDR1 is SSHAT, CDR2 FNYEAQ (reference sequence). CDR3 sequence: CASSLGRRDEQFF. The CDR3 DNA reads TGTGCCAGCAGCTTAGGCAGGCGGGATGAGCAGTTCTTC.

V is TRBV7-9 and J is TRBJ2-1, with TRBD1 as a possible D gene (5 bases). CDR3 length equals 14 residues. V lost 7 bases to trimming and J lost 2 bases, with 12 bases between them. Per germline, CDR1 SEHNR and CDR2 FQNEAQ (reference sequence). The CDR3 nucleotides are TGTGCCAGCACCCCGACAGAACCCTACAATGAGCAGTTCTTC. It translates to CASTPTEPYNEQFF.

This clonotype was recorded a few times. The genes are TRBV7-2 and TRBJ2-5; 10 bases are shared with TRBD2. With V trimmed by 1 base and J by 6 bases, 5 bases remained unmatched. The CDR3 runs 15 residues. The V gene's germline CDR1 is SGHTA and CDR2 FQGNSA. This CDR3 reads CASSLVLAGSKTQYF. Written as DNA, the CDR3 is TGTGCCAGCAGCTTAGTACTAGCGGGGTCAAAGACCCAGTACTTC.

The V and J genes are TRBV6-2 or TRBV6-3 and TRBJ2-3; D possibly corresponds to TRBD2 (5 bases). V lost 4 bases and J 3 bases, leaving 11 bases between the germline ends. Germline V gene lookup returns CDR1 MNHEY and CDR2 SVGEGT. CDR3 length: 14 amino acids. CDR3 DNA sequence: TGTGCCAGCAGTTGGACTGTGGGAACAGATACGCAGTATTTT. This codes for CASSWTVGTDTQYF.

The chain joins TRBV2 to TRBJ2-1; no clear D gene. The V and J ends lost 7 bases and 0 bases respectively, with 7 bases between them. The CDR3 is 13 residues long. Germline CDR1 SNHLY, CDR2 FYNNEI. CDR3 amino acids: CASTPSSYNEQFF. For the CDR3, the DNA is TGTGCCAGCACCCCAAGCTCCTACAATGAGCAGTTCTTC.

This rearrangement joins TRBV2 to TRBJ2-1; 11 nucleotides align to TRBD1. This CDR3 region has 15 residues. Trimming at V came to 6 bases and at J to 4 bases, leaving 5 bases not matched to a gene. Germline loops: CDR1 SNHLY, CDR2 FYNNEI. The CDR3 DNA reads TGTGCCAGCAGCATCGGACAGGGGGCGTACAATGAGCAGTTCTTC. Translation: CASSIGQGAYNEQFF. The full variable domain, with the rest looked up from reference TRBV2 and TRBJ2-1, is EPEVTQTPSHQVTQMGQEVILRCVPISNHLYFYWYRQILGQKVEFLVSFYNNEISEKSEIFDDQFSVERPDGSNFTLKIRSTKLEDSAMYFCASSIGQGAYNEQFFGPGTRLTVL.

V gene TRBV29-1 combines with J gene TRBJ2-2, with 11 positions matching TRBD2. The CDR3 covers 17 residues. V dropped 4 bases and J dropped 2; count of bases not matched to a gene: 9. In germline, CDR1 is SQVTM, CDR2 ANQGSEA. CDR3 DNA: TGCAGCGTTGTTGGGACTAGCGGCCCCAGAAACACCGGGGAGCTGTTTTTT. Protein sequence: CSVVGTSGPRNTGELFF.

This chain connects TRBV29-1 to TRBJ1-4; D remains ambiguous. The CDR3 is made up of 13 amino acids. Trimming removed 1 base at V and 7 bases at J, with 10 bases between. Germline-derived CDR1 and CDR2 are SQVTM and ANQGSEA. DNA of the CDR3: TGCAGCGTTGAAGTTGGGGTCTTTGAAAAACTGTTTTTT. Its protein product is CSVEVGVFEKLFF. The full variable domain, its missing parts supplied by reference TRBV29-1 and TRBJ1-4, is SAVISQKPSRDICQRGTSLTIQCQVDSQVTMMFWYRQQPGQSLTLIATANQGSEATYESGFVIDKFPISRPNLTFSTLTVSNMSPEDSSIYLCSVEVGVFEKLFFGSGTQLSVL.

The genes are TRBV20-1 and TRBJ2-7, with TRBD1 identical over 12 bases. This CDR3 is built from 15 residues. V shed 6 bases and J 7 bases; nucleotides not matched to a gene: 13. CDR1 DFQATT and CDR2 SNEGSKA come from the germline V gene (reference sequence). DNA of the CDR3: TGCAGTGCCGACCCCCGGGACAGGGGGCGAGGGGAGCAGTACTTC. Amino acids: CSADPRDRGRGEQYF.